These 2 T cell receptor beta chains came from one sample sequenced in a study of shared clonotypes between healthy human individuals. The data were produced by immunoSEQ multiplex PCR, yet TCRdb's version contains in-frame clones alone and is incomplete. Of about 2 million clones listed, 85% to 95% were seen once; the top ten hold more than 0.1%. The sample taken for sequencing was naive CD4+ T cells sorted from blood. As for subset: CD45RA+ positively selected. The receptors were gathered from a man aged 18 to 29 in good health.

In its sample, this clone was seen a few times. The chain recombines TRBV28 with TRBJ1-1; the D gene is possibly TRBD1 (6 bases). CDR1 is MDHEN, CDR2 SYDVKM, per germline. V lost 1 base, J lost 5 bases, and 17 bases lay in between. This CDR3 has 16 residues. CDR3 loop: CASSLSTTRRGTEAFF. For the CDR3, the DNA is TGTGCCAGCAGTTTATCAACGACTCGGAGGGGGACTGAAGCTTTCTTT.

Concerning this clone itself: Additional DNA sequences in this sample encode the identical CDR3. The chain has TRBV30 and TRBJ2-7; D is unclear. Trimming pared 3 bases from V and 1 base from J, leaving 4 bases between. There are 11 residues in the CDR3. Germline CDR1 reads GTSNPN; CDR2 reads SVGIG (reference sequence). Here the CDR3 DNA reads TGTGCCTGGAGGGTATCCTACGAGCAGTACTTC. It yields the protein CAWRVSYEQYF.